This paragraph reports one T cell receptor (beta chain). The data were obtained in a study of technical replicates of blood from several donors. Germline assignment: CDR1 SGDLS and CDR2 YYNGEE. V shed 0 bases, J shed 0 bases, and the junction held 8 bases outside the gene matches. CDR3 size: 17 residues. Profiling relied on immunoSEQ multiplex PCR, and the TCRdb table lists in-frame clones only, not all of them. The sample shows 95,000 or so clones, around 96% of them seen only once. The TCR was taken from a human donor in good health. The specimen was T cells isolated from PBMCs. The chain joins TRBV9 to TRBJ1-2, with 7 bases identical to TRBD1. CDR3 sequence: CASSVGSFRGPNYGYTF. CDR3 in DNA: TGTGCCAGCAGCGTAGGTAGTTTTAGGGGGCCTAACTATGGCTACACCTTC.